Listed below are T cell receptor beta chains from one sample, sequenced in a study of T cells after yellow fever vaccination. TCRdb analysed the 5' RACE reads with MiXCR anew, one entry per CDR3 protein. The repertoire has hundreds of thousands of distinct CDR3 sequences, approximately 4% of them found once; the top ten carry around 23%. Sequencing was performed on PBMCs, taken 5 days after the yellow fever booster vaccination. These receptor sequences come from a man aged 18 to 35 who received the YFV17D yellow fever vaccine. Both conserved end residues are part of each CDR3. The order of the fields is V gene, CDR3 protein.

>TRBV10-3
CAISDLSSPLHF
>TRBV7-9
CAGRGSETQYF
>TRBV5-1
CASLPEVRGPNTEAFF
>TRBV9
CASSPSEVAGYEQYF
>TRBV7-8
CASSLGATEAFF
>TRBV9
CASSVLGRRTDTQYF
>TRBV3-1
CASSQDSSTDTQYF
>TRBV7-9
CASSLGGSGTGSSPFHF
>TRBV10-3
CAISETPVGAGNQPQHF
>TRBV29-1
CSVALAGGENYGYTF
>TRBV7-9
CASSPPLRGGDTQYF
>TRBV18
CASSPWDPYSGNTIYF
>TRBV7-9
CASSSPRAGGEKLFF
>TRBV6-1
CASSVGQGTYEQYF
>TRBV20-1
CSARVPGVDTQYF
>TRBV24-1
CATSDPGQDPKDEQFF
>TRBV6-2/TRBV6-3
CASRQRPQELYNEQFF